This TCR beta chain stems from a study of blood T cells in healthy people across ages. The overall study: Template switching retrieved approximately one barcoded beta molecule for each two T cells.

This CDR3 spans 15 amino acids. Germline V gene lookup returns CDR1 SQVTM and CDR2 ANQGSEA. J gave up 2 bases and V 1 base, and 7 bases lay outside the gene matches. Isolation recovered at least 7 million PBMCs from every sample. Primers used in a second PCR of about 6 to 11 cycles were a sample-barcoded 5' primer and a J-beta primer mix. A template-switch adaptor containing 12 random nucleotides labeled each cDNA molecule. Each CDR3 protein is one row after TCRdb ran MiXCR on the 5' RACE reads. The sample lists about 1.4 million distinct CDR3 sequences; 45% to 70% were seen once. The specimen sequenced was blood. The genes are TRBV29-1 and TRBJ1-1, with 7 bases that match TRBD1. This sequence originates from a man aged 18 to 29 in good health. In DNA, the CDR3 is TGCAGCGTTGAAGGCGCAGGGGGAAGTAACACTGAAGCTTTCTTT. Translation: CSVEGAGGSNTEAFF.